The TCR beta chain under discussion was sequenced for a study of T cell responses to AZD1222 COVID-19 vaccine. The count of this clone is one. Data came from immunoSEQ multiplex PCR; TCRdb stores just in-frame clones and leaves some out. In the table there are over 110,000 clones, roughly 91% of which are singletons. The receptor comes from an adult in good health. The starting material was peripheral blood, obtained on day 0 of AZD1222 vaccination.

CDR3 loop: CASSVLDGYQPQHF. CDR3 nucleotides: TGTGCCAGTAGTGTCCTGGACGGTTATCAGCCCCAGCATTTT. The V gene is TRBV19, the J gene TRBJ1-5; unclear D gene. The germline V and J ends were trimmed by 5 bases and 5 bases, with 13 bases remaining between them. Per germline, CDR1 LNHDA and CDR2 SQIVND (reference sequence). The CDR3 runs 14 residues.